This TCR beta chain was identified during a study of blood T cell repertoires in COVID-19. Whole-study context: Acute and convalescent COVID-19 specimens originated in the United States, Italy and Spain. T cells, B-cell-depleted T cells, or PBMCs provided the cDNA or gDNA that served as material.

Original methodology: Reference gene primer amplification gave estimated nucleated cell counts. TCRdb's copy holds only in-frame clones and misses some; the assay was immunoSEQ multiplex PCR. V, J and clone size reflect that table, while D and trimming were determined from the DNA. The sample carries approximately 210,000 clones, 83% recorded once. Germline V gene sequence: CDR1 DFQATT, CDR2 SNEGSKA (reference sequence). The ends lost 3 bases at V and 5 bases at J; junction bases unmatched: 7. CDR3 length: 13 amino acids. This clonotype was sampled from a woman in her fifties or sixties with acute or convalescent COVID-19. The chain uses TRBV20-1 and TRBJ2-7, with TRBD1 identical over 7 bases. Input material: peripheral blood. The CDR3 nucleotides read TGCAGTGCTAGTCGGACAGGCGGCAACGAGCAGTACTTC. This gives the protein CSASRTGGNEQYF.